This TCR beta chain was found in a study of blood T cell repertoires in COVID-19. Overall study: The United States, Italy and Spain provided the acute and convalescent COVID-19 samples. T cells, B-cell-depleted T cells, or PBMCs supplied cDNA or gDNA.

In the original processing: By means of reference gene primer amplification, nucleated cell counts were estimated. The assay was immunoSEQ multiplex PCR, and TCRdb's table has in-frame clones only and misses some. D and trimming were read from the DNA, whereas the V and J calls and clone size are those reported in that table. The sample yields around 170,000 clones, roughly nine tenths seen once. The CDR3 runs to 14 residues. Trimming at V came to 4 bases and at J to 4 bases, leaving 4 bases not matched to a gene. Germline V gene sequence: CDR1 KGHSH, CDR2 LQKENI. The sample comprised peripheral blood. V and J are TRBV18 and TRBJ1-1; TRBD1 matches 9 bases. This clonotype originated in a young man who had recovered from COVID-19. The CDR3 DNA reads TGTGCCAGCTCACACAGGGGGCGCGTCACTGAAGCTTTCTTT. As protein: CASSHRGRVTEAFF.